The 12 T cell receptor beta chains below all came from one sample that was sequenced in a study of cytomegalovirus exposure and HLA in healthy donors. PCR employed 60 Vbeta and 13 Jbeta primers. The protocol was immunoSEQ multiplex PCR, while the TCRdb copy is restricted to in-frame clones and leaves out a portion. Its table records over 100,000 clones. Sequencing used PBMCs. All receptors derive from a man aged 30-40 years in good health and CMV-seronegative.

The chain employs TRBV27 and TRBJ2-1; 11 bases agree with TRBD2. The CDR3 has 16 residues. Unmatched junction bases numbered 10, after V lost 3 bases and J lost 9 bases. Germline assignment: CDR1 MNHEY and CDR2 SMNVEV (reference sequence). This CDR3 reads CASSLTIAGGPGEQFF. The CDR3 DNA sequence: TGTGCCAGCAGTTTGACTATAGCGGGGGGGCCGGGTGAGCAGTTCTTC.

J is TRBJ2-7 and V is TRBV6-5; 8 positions match TRBD1. CDR1 is MNHEY, CDR2 SVGAGI, per germline. J was trimmed by 0 bases and V by 4 bases; bases with no gene match: 2. The CDR3 consists of 14 residues. The CDR3 is CASSFDRGSYEQYF. The CDR3 DNA reads as TGTGCCAGCAGTTTTGACAGGGGCTCCTACGAGCAGTACTTC.

The V gene is TRBV19, the J gene TRBJ2-7, with 8 bases aligning to TRBD1. Trimming at V came to 5 bases and at J to 4 bases, leaving 7 bases not matched to a gene. Germline CDR1 and CDR2: LNHDA and SQIVND (reference sequence). The CDR3 contains 14 residues. The CDR3 nucleotides read TGTGCCAGTAGTCTAAGGACAGGGCCATACGAGCAGTACTTC. This gives the protein CASSLRTGPYEQYF.

The gene calls are TRBV30 and TRBJ2-1; a weak D match, TRBD2 (6 bases). Trimming took 5 bases from V and 0 from J, leaving 11 bases between them. The germline V gene encodes CDR1 GTSNPN and CDR2 SVGIG (reference sequence). The CDR3 contains 14 residues. The chain's CDR3 is CAWGRGSSYNEQFF. For the CDR3, the DNA is TGTGCCTGGGGACGGGGGAGCTCCTACAATGAGCAGTTCTTC.

V gene TRBV10-3 combines with J gene TRBJ2-2; TRBD1 is a possible D gene (5 bases). V was clipped by 7 bases and J by 1 base, with 10 bases between them. From germline, CDR1 is ENHRY and CDR2 SYGVKD. The CDR3 runs to 14 residues. This CDR3 reads CAINTGQNTGELFF. CDR3 coding DNA: TGTGCCATCAATACAGGACAGAACACCGGGGAGCTGTTTTTT.

The chain has TRBV2 and TRBJ1-1; tentatively, D is TRBD1 (5 bases). This CDR3 is built from 12 residues. Germline CDR1 and CDR2: SNHLY and FYNNEI. V gave up 8 bases and J gave up 6 bases, with 13 bases separating them. The CDR3 loop is CASGRGEAEAFF. In nucleotides, the CDR3 is TGTGCCAGCGGGCGAGGGGAGGCTGAAGCTTTCTTT.

A word on this clone: At one end, the junction sequence differs from germline, possibly due to a read error. The chain uses TRBV5-1 and TRBJ1-3; TRBD1 matches 7 bases. CDR1 and CDR2 from the germline V gene are SGHRS and YFSETQ. The CDR3 spans 13 residues. In DNA form, the CDR3 reads TGCGCCAACAGCGCCGGGACAGAGAACACCATATATTTT. Residues: CANSAGTENTIYF.

The V and J genes are TRBV4-2 and TRBJ2-7; D may be TRBD1 (5 bases). Trimming pared 4 bases from V and 4 bases from J, leaving 14 bases between. The CDR3 totals 14 residues. CDR1 and CDR2 from the germline V gene are LGHNA and YNFKEQ. This CDR3 reads CASSLTVGLYEQYF. The CDR3 DNA reads as TGTGCCAGCAGCCTCACGGTGGGGCTATACGAGCAGTACTTC.

This chain uses TRBV2 with TRBJ2-1; tentatively, D is TRBD2 (6 bases). With 3 bases removed from V and 9 bases from J, the gap between germline ends came to 9 bases. Germline CDR1 and CDR2: SNHLY and FYNNEI. This CDR3 is built from 12 residues. The CDR3 loop reads CASSDWGGEQFF. Written as DNA, the CDR3 is TGTGCCAGCAGTGATTGGGGAGGTGAGCAGTTCTTC.

The chain recombines TRBV23-1 with TRBJ1-1; no clear D gene. TRBV23-1 counts as an open reading frame of uncertain function. Deletions cut 4 bases from V and 2 bases from J, with 41 bases between. The CDR3 is 24 amino acids. This CDR3 reads CASSPPSPYQPKLPSRDINTEAFF. The CDR3 DNA is TGCGCCAGCAGTCCCCCGTCTCCCTATCAGCCTAAACTACCCTCCCGGGATATCAACACTGAAGCTTTCTTT.

This chain links TRBV6-6 with TRBJ2-7; 9 bases line up with TRBD1. After removal of 2 bases from V and 5 bases from J, the junction contained 4 bases not matched to a gene. CDR3 size: 14 residues. Germline loops: CDR1 MNHNY, CDR2 SVGAGI (reference sequence). In nucleotides, the CDR3 is TGTGCCAGCAGTTACCTTAGGGACAGGGACGAGCAGTACTTC. Translated: CASSYLRDRDEQYF.

The chain employs TRBV5-1 and TRBJ2-3; 7 bases line up with TRBD1. The CDR3 is 16 amino acids. Germline assignment: CDR1 SGHRS and CDR2 YFSETQ. The V gene end was trimmed by 4 bases and the J gene end by 1 base; junction bases not matched to a gene: 9. CDR3 DNA: TGCGCCAGCAGCCCAACCCGAGGGGGCGGCACAGATACGCAGTATTTT. Amino acid sequence: CASSPTRGGGTDTQYF.